Listed below are T cell receptor beta chains from one sample, sequenced in a study of monozygotic twins with inflammatory bowel disease. Each CDR3 protein gets one entry in TCRdb, which reprocessed the 5' RACE reads and gives no DNA. The sample includes approximately 390,000 distinct CDR3 sequences. The material sequenced was blood. These receptors all stem from a human donor with ulcerative colitis or Crohn's disease, or a healthy co-twin of an affected twin (not recorded which). Each CDR3 is given with its conserved first and last residue. Each record gives: J gene, V gene, CDR3 protein.

TRBJ2-7 TRBV4-1 CASSQVAGPNSDYEQYF
TRBJ2-3 TRBV13 CASSSETSGGTDTQYF
TRBJ1-6 TRBV3-1 CASSQLVLYSPLHF
TRBJ1-1 TRBV7-2 CASTLPRGKNTEAFF
TRBJ2-2 TRBV19 CATTGGKVAGELFF
TRBJ1-2 TRBV6-5 CASSYGGADTF
TRBJ2-7 TRBV15 CATFLVASYEQYF
TRBJ1-1 TRBV13 CASSQTGMNTEAFF
TRBJ1-4 TRBV12-3/TRBV12-4 CASSLGAGNEKLFF
TRBJ2-7 TRBV20-1 CSAKKGTYEQYF
TRBJ2-1 TRBV9 CASSVGTTGVHNEQFF
TRBJ1-1 TRBV12-3/TRBV12-4 CASSYSVSVEAFF
TRBJ1-2 TRBV3-1 CASSQEVGAYGYTF
TRBJ2-7 TRBV5-1 CASSSSTGTSEQYF
TRBJ1-1 TRBV19 CASSIPTVENTEAFF
TRBJ1-5 TRBV6-6 CASSLPGAGQPQHF
TRBJ1-1 TRBV10-3 CAISEARGTEAFF
TRBJ2-1 TRBV6-1 CASRRRTSGGAGNEQFF
TRBJ1-5 TRBV19 CASSIDLPRGSNQPQHF
TRBJ1-6 TRBV3-1 CASSQATGVSSPLHF
TRBJ2-3 TRBV3-1 CASSQGLAQSTDTQYF
TRBJ1-2 TRBV19 CASKGTRYGYTF
TRBJ2-1 TRBV5-1 CASSSGPAQEGEQFF
TRBJ2-3 TRBV11-2 CASSLGGWGHGRGTDTQYF
TRBJ1-4 TRBV29-1 CSVGGGAGEKLFF
TRBJ2-7 TRBV12-3/TRBV12-4 CASSRGPSAPTF
TRBJ1-6 TRBV2 CASRGTAGSPLHF
TRBJ2-2 TRBV6-5 CASSYSLWTSGSGELFF
TRBJ2-5 TRBV15 CATSRWDSQETQYF
TRBJ2-7 TRBV10-3 CAISGGPTYEQYF
TRBJ1-2 TRBV27 CASSTLTGDGGYTF
TRBJ2-2 TRBV18 CASSQGQNTGELFF
TRBJ1-2 TRBV4-1 CASSQGDRGGYGYTF
TRBJ1-5 TRBV30 CAWSVRLGVQANQPQHF
TRBJ2-3 TRBV3-1 CASSQTSGGPTDTQYF
TRBJ1-1 TRBV5-1 CASSFYQGNTEAFF
TRBJ2-2 TRBV5-5 CASSLVADPYTGELFF
TRBJ2-5 TRBV11-1 CASSSTDGTSGRPQETQYF
TRBJ2-5 TRBV5-1 CASSLEGQGETQYF
TRBJ2-3 TRBV20-1 CSASLRGQTSTDTQYF
TRBJ1-2 TRBV9 CASSSGSFAYGYTF
TRBJ2-1 TRBV15 CATSISSSNEQFF
TRBJ1-5 TRBV4-3 CASSLSRQVNQPQHF
TRBJ1-2 TRBV6-1 CASIVGQLDGYTF
TRBJ2-7 TRBV5-1 CASSLGDRTYEQYF
TRBJ2-1 TRBV19 CASRDRQGAENEQFF
TRBJ1-1 TRBV10-2 CASSEYRGSKAEAFF
TRBJ2-7 TRBV10-1 CASSSSGGAYEQYF
TRBJ1-1 TRBV12-3/TRBV12-4 CASSWAPREEAFF
TRBJ1-2 TRBV7-9 CASSGNSQAVNTF
TRBJ2-1 TRBV4-3 CASSQELASGDYNEQFF
TRBJ2-1 TRBV20-1 CSARVLAGYNEQFF
TRBJ1-1 TRBV30 CAWNWAGRFTEAFF
TRBJ1-3 TRBV9 CASSVRTGNTIYF